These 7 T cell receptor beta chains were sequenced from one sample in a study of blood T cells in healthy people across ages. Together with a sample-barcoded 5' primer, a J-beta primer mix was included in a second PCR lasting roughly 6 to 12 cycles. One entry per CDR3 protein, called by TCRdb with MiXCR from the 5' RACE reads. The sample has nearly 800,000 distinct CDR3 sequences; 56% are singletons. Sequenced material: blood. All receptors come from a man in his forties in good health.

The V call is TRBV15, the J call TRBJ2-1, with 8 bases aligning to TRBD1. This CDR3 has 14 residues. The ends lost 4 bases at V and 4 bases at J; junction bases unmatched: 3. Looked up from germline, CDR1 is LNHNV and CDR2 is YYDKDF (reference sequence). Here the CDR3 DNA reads TGTGCCACCAGCAAACAGGGGGGATACAATGAGCAGTTCTTC. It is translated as CATSKQGGYNEQFF.

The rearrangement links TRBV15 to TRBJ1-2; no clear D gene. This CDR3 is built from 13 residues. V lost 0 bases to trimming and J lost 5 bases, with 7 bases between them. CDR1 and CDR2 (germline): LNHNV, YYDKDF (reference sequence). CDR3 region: CATSRDNGYGYTF. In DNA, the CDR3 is TGTGCCACCAGCAGAGATAACGGATATGGCTACACCTTC.

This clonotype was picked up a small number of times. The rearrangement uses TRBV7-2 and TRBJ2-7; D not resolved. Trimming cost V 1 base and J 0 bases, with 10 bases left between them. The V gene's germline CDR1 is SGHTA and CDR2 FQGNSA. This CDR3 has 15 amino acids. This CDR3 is CASSLGLPISYEQYF. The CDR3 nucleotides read TGTGCCAGCAGCTTAGGCCTCCCCATCTCCTACGAGCAGTACTTC.

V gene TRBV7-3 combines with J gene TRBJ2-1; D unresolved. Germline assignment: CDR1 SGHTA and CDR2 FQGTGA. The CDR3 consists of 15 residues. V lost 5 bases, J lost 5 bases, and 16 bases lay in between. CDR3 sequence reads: CASSPDPGSNNEQFF. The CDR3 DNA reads TGTGCCAGCAGCCCCGACCCGGGCAGTAACAATGAGCAGTTCTTC.

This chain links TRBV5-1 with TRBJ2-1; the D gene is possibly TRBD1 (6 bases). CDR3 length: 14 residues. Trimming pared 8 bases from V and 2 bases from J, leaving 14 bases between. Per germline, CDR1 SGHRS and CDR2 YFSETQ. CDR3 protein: CASKRDTAYNEQFF. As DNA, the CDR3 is TGCGCCAGTAAACGGGACACCGCCTACAATGAGCAGTTCTTC.

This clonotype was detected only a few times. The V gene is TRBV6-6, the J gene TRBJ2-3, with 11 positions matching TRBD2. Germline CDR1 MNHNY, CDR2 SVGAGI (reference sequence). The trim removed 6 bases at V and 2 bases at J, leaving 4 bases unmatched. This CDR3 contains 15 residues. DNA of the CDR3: TGTGCCAGCAGCATAGCGGGGGGGACCACAGATACGCAGTATTTT. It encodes CASSIAGGTTDTQYF.

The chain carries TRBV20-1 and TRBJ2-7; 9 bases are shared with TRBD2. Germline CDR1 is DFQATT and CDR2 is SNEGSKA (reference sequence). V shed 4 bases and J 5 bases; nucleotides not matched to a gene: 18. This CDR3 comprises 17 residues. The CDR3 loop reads CSATPRLSSGRKNEQYF. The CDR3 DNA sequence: TGCAGTGCTACGCCCCGACTGAGTAGCGGGAGAAAAAACGAGCAGTACTTC.